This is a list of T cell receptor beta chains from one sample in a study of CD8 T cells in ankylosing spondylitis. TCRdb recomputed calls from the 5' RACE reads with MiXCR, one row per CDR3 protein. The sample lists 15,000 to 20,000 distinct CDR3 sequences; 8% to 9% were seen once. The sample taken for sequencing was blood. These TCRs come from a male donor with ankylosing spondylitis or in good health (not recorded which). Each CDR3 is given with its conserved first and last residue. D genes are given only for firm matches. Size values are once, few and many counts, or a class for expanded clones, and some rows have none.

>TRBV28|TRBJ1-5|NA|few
CASSFFQDSNQPQHF
TGTGCCAGCAGTTTCTTTCAAGATAGCAATCAGCCCCAGCATTTT
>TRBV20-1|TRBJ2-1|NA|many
CSATTNHNEQFF
TGCAGTGCTACGACTAACCACAATGAGCAGTTCTTC
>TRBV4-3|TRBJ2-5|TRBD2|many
CASSQDLSSGTTQETQYF
TGCGCCAGCAGCCAAGATTTGAGTAGCGGGACCACTCAAGAGACCCAGTACTTC
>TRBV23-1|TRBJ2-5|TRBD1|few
CASSGDSYQETQYF
TGCGCCAGCAGTGGGGACAGTTACCAAGAGACCCAGTACTTC
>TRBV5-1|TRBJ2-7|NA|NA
CASSPGLAWTYEQYF
TGCGCCAGCAGCCCGGGGCTAGCGTGGACCTACGAGCAGTACTTC
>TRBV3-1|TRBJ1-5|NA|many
CASSQVGGAGQPQHF
TGTGCCAGCAGCCAAGTTGGTGGGGCTGGGCAGCCCCAGCATTTT
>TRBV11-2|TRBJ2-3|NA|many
CASSESGTSTDTQYF
TGTGCCAGCAGCGAGTCCGGGACCAGCACAGATACGCAGTATTTT
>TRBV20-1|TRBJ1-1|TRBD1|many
CRVDRGNTEAFF
TGCAGGGTTGACAGGGGTAACACTGAAGCTTTCTTT
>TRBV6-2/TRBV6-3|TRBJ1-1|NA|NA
CASSLEWSTEAFF
TGTGCCAGCAGTTTAGAGTGGTCCACTGAAGCTTTCTTT
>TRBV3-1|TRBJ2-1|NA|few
CASSQTTLGYNEQFF
TGTGCCAGCAGCCAGACAACCTTGGGGTACAATGAGCAGTTCTTC
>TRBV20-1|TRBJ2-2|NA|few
CSARFDGELFF
TGCAGTGCTAGATTTGACGGGGAGCTGTTTTTT
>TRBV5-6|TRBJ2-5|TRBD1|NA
CASSYRTGWETQYF
TGTGCCAGCAGCTACCGGACAGGGTGGGAGACCCAGTACTTC
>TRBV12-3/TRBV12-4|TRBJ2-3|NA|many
CASSSPTIDTQYF
TGTGCCAGCAGTTCACCGACTATAGATACGCAGTATTTT
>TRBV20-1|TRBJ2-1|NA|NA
CSAQIREDSYNEQFF
TGCAGTGCCCAAATAAGGGAGGACTCCTACAATGAGCAGTTCTTC
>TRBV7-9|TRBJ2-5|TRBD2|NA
CASSLSSGGYQETQYF
TGTGCCAGCAGCTTATCTAGCGGGGGATACCAAGAGACCCAGTACTTC
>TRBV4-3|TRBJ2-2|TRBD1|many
CASSRAPGTGGTGELFF
TGCGCCAGCAGCCGAGCGCCCGGGACAGGGGGCACCGGGGAGCTGTTTTTT
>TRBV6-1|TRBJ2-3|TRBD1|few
CASSEQGQGADTQYF
TGTGCCAGCAGTGAACAAGGACAGGGAGCAGATACGCAGTATTTT
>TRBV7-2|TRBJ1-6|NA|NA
CASSPRGRGNSPLHF
TGTGCCAGCAGCCCCAGGGGTCGGGGTAATTCACCCCTCCACTTT
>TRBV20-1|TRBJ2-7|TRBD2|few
CSAGTSGRTHEQYF
TGCAGTGCTGGGACTAGCGGGAGGACCCACGAGCAGTACTTC
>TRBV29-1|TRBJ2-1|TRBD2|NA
CSAAGGYNEQFF
TGCAGCGCAGCGGGAGGGTACAATGAGCAGTTCTTC
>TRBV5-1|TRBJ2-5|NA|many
CASSTQETQYF
TGCGCCAGCAGCACTCAAGAGACCCAGTACTTC
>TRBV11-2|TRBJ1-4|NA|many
CASSATGVNEKLFF
TGTGCCAGCAGCGCCACAGGTGTTAATGAAAAACTGTTTTTT
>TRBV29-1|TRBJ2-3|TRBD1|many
CTIRDRVTDTQYF
TGCACCATCCGGGACAGAGTCACAGATACGCAGTATTTT
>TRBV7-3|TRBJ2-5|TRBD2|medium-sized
CASSLTGGETQYF
TGTGCCAGCAGCTTAACGGGGGGGGAGACCCAGTACTTC
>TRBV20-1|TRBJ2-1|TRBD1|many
CSAPPDRGTYNEQFF
TGCAGTGCCCCCCCCGACAGGGGGACCTACAATGAGCAGTTCTTC
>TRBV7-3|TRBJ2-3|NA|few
CASSAGATDTQYF
TGTGCCAGCAGCGCTGGGGCCACAGATACGCAGTATTTT
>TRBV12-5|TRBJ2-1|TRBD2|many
CASGLGLATEQFF
TGTGCTAGTGGTTTGGGACTAGCAACCGAGCAGTTCTTC
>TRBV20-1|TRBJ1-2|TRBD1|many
CSAPAGVTQGADGYTF
TGCAGTGCCCCCGCGGGGGTTACACAGGGGGCGGATGGCTACACCTTC
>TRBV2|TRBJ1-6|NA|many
CASSAFVGSSPLHF
TGTGCCAGCAGTGCGTTCGTGGGAAGTTCACCCCTCCACTTT
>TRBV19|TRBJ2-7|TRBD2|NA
CASSMWLAEGEQYF
TGTGCCAGTAGTATGTGGCTAGCGGAGGGGGAGCAGTACTTC
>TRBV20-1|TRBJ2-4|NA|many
CSAQDPQPKNIQYF
TGCAGTGCTCAAGACCCTCAACCTAAAAACATTCAGTACTTC
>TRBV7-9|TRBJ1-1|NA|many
CAIGGRYAEAFF
TGTGCCATCGGGGGGCGATACGCTGAAGCTTTCTTT
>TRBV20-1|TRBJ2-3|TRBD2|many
CSARDYGIAGSTDTQYF
TGCAGTGCTAGAGATTACGGAATAGCGGGGAGCACAGATACGCAGTATTTT
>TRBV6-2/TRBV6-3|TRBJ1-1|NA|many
CASSPRDGGTEAFF
TGTGCCAGCAGCCCCCGGGACGGCGGCACTGAAGCTTTCTTT
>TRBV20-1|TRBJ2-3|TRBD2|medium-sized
CSASSGRAMDTQYF
TGCAGTGCTAGTAGCGGGAGGGCCATGGATACGCAGTATTTT
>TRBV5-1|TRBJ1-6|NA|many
CASSLESRDPLHF
TGCGCCAGCAGCTTGGAAAGTCGGGATCCCCTCCACTTT
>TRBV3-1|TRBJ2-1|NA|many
CASSHSPYRTNWGNEQFF
TGTGCCAGCAGCCATTCCCCCTACCGGACCAATTGGGGCAATGAGCAGTTCTTC
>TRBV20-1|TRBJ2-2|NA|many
CSASDIGLANTGELFF
TGCAGTGCATCGGACATTGGGCTCGCGAACACCGGGGAGCTGTTTTTT
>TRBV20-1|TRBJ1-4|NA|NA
CSLRKLFF
TGCAGCCTTAGAAAACTGTTTTTT
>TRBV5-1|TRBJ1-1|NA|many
CASSLARNTEAFF
TGCGCCAGCAGCTTGGCCAGGAACACTGAAGCTTTCTTT
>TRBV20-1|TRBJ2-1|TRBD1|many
CSAPPGQGTNEQFF
TGCAGTGCCCCTCCAGGACAGGGTACGAATGAGCAGTTCTTC
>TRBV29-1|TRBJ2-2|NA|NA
CSVGRGFDTGELFF
TGCAGCGTTGGGCGGGGTTTCGACACCGGGGAGCTGTTTTTT
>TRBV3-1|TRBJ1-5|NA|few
CASSQDGAGNQPQHF
TGTGCCAGCAGCCAAGATGGGGCAGGCAATCAGCCCCAGCATTTT
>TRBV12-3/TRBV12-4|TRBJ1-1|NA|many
CASVWGTEAFF
TGTGCCAGCGTCTGGGGGACTGAAGCTTTCTTT
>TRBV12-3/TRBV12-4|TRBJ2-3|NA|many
CASSFEDTQYF
TGTGCCAGCAGTTTCGAGGATACGCAGTATTTT
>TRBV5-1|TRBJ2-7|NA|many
CASSSADEQYF
TGCGCCAGCAGCTCAGCAGACGAGCAGTACTTC
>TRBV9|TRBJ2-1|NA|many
CASSPSGAPYNEQFF
TGTGCCAGCAGCCCCTCGGGGGCCCCCTACAATGAGCAGTTCTTC
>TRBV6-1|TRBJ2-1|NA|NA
CASRGTAYNEQFF
TGTGCCAGCAGGGGGACTGCTTACAATGAGCAGTTCTTC
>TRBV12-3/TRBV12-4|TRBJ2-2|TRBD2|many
CATGTSGRNTGELFF
TGTGCCACGGGCACTAGCGGGAGGAACACCGGGGAGCTGTTTTTT
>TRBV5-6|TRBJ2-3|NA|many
CASSLGLGGSTDTQYF
TGTGCCAGCAGCTTGGGCCTTGGGGGTAGCACAGATACGCAGTATTTT
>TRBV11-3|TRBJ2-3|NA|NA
CASSLGRGPDTQYF
TGTGCCAGCAGCTTGGGCCGGGGACCAGATACGCAGTATTTT
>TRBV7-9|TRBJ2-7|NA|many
CASSFQGYEQYF
TGTGCCAGCAGCTTTCAGGGCTACGAGCAGTACTTC
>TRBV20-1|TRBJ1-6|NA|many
CSASGSADNSPLHF
TGCAGTGCTAGCGGTTCGGCAGATAATTCACCCCTCCACTTT